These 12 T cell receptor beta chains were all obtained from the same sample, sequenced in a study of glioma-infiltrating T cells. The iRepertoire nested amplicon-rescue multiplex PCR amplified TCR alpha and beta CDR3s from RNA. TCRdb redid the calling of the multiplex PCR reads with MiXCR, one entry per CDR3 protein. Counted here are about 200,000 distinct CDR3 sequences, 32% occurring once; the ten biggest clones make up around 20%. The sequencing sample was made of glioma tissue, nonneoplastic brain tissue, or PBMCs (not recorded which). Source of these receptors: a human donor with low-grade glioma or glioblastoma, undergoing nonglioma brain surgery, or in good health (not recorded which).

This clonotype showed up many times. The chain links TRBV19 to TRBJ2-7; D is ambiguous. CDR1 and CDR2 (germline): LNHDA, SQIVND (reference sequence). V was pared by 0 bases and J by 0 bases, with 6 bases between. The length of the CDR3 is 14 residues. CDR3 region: CASSIDSSSYEQYF. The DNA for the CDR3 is TGTGCCAGTAGTATAGATTCGAGCTCCTACGAGCAGTACTTC.

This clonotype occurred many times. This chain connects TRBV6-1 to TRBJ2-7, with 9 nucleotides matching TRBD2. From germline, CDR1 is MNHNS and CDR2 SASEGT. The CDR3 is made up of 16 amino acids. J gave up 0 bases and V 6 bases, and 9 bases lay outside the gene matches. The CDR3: CASRRGGLADSYEQYF. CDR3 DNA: TGTGCCAGCAGACGTGGGGGACTAGCAGACTCCTACGAGCAGTACTTC.

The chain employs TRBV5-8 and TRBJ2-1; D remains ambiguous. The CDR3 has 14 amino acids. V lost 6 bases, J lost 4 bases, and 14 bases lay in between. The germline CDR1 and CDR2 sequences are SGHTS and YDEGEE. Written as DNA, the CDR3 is TGTGCCAGCAACGACCAAGAACGGTACAATGAGCAGTTCTTC. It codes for CASNDQERYNEQFF.

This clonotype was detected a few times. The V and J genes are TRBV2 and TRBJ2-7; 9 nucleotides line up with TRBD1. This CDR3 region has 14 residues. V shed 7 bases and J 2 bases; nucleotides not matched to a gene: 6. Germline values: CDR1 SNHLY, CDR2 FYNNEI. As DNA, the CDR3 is TGTGCCAGCATAAAGGGACAGGGACCCTACGAGCAGTACTTC. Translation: CASIKGQGPYEQYF. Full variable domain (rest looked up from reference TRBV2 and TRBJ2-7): EPEVTQTPSHQVTQMGQEVILRCVPISNHLYFYWYRQILGQKVEFLVSFYNNEISEKSEIFDDQFSVERPDGSNFTLKIRSTKLEDSAMYFCASIKGQGPYEQYFGPGTRLTVT.

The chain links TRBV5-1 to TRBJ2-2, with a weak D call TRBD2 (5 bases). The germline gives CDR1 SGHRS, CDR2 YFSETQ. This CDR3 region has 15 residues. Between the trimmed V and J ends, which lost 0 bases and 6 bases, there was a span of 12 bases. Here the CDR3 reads CASSLDVSAAGELFF. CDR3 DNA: TGCGCCAGCAGCTTGGACGTTAGCGCCGCCGGGGAGCTGTTTTTT.

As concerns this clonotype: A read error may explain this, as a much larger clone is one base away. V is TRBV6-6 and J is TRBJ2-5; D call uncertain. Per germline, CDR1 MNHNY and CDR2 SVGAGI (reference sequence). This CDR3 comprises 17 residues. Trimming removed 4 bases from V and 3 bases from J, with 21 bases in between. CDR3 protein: CASSCPRARRYKETQYF. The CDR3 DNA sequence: TGTGCCAGCAGTTGCCCCCGTGCCCGGCGTTACAAAGAGACCCAGTACTTC.

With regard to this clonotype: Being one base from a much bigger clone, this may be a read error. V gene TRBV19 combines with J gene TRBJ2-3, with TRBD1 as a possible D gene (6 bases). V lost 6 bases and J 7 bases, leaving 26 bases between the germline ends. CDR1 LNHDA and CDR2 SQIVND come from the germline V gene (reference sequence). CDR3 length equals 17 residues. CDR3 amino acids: CASSEGTAIRGTYTQYF. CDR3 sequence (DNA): TGTGCCAGTAGCGAAGGGACGGCCATTAGGGGGACATATACGCAGTATTTT.

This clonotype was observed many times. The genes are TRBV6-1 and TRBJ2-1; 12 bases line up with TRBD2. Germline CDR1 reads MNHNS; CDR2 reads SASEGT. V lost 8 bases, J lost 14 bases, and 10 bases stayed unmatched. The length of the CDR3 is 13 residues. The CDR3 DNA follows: TGTGCCAGCGGTTCTAGCGGGAGGGTATCGGAGTTCTTC. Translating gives CASGSSGRVSEFF.

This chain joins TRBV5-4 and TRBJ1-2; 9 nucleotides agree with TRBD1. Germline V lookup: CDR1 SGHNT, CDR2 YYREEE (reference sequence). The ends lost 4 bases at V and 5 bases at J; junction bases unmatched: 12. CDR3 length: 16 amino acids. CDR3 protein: CASSAYGQGRAYGYTF. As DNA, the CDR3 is TGTGCCAGCAGCGCGTACGGACAGGGGCGGGCTTATGGCTACACCTTC.

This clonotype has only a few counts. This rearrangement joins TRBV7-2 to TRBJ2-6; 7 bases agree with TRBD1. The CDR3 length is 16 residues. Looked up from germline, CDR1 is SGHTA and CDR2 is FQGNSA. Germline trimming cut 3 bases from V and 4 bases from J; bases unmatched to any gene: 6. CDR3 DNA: TGTGCCAGCAGCTTCGGACAGGTCTCGGGGGCCAACGTCCTGACTTTC. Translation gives CASSFGQVSGANVLTF.

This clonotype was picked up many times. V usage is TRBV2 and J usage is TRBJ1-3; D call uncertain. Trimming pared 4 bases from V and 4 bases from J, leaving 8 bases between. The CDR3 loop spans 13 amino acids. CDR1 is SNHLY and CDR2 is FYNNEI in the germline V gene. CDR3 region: CASSAGIGNTIYF. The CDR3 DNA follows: TGTGCCAGCAGTGCTGGAATCGGAAACACCATATATTTT.

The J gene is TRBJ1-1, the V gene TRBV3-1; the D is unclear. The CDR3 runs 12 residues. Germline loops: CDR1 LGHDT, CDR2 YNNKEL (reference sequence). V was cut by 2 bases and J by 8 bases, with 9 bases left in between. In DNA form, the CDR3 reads TGTGCCAGCAGCCAACCCGGGCCCGAAGCTTTCTTT. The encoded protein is CASSQPGPEAFF.